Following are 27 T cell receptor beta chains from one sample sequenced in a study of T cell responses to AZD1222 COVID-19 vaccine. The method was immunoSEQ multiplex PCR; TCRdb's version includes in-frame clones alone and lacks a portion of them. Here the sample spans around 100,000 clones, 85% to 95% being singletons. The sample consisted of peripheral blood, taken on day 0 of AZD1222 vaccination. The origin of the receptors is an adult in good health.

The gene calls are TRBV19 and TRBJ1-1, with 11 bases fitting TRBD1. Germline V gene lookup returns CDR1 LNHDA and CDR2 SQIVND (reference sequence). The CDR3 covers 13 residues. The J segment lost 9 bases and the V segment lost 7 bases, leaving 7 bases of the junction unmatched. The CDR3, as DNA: TGTGCCAGTACCCAAGGACAGGGGGCGAAAGCTTTCTTT. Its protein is CASTQGQGAKAFF.

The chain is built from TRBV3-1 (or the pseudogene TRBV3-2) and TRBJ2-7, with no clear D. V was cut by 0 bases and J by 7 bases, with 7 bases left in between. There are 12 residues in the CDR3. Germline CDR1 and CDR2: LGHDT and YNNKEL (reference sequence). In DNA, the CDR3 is TGTGCCAGCAGCCAAGAGGAAGGTGAGCAGTACTTC. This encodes CASSQEEGEQYF.

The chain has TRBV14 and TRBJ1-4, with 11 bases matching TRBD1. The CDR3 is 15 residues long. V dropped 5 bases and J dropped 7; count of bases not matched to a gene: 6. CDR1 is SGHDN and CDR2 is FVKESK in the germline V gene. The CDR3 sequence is CASSFGQGASEKLFF. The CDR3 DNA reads TGTGCCAGCAGCTTCGGACAGGGGGCTTCTGAAAAACTGTTTTTT.

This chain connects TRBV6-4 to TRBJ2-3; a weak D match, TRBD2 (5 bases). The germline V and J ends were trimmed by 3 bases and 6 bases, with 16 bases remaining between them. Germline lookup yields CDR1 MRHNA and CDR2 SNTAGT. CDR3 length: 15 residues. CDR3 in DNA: TGTGCCAGCAGTGAGAACTTAGGAGGTTCTGATACGCAGTATTTT. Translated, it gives CASSENLGGSDTQYF.

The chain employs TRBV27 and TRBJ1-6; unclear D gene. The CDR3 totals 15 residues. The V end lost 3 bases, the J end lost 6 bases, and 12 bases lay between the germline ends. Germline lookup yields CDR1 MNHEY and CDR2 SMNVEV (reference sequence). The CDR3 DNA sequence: TGTGCCAGCAGTTTTGAAAGAAAAACTAATTCACCCCTCCACTTT. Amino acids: CASSFERKTNSPLHF.

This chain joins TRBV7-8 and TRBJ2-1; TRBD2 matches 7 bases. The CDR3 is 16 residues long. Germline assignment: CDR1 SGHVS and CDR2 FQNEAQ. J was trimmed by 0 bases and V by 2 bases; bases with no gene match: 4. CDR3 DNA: TGTGCCAGCAGCTTAACGGGCGGGAGCTCCTACAATGAGCAGTTCTTC. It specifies CASSLTGGSSYNEQFF. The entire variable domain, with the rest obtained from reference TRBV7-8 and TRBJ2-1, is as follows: GAGVSQSPRYKVAKRGQDVALRCDPISGHVSLFWYQQALGQGPEFLTYFQNEAQLDKSGLPSDRFFAERPEGSVSTLKIQRTQQEDSAVYLCASSLTGGSSYNEQFFGPGTRLTVL.

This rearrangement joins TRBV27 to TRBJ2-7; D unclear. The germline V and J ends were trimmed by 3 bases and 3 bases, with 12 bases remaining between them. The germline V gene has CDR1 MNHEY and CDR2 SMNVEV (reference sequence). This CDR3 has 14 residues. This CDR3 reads CASSFSGNLYEQYF. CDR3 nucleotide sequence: TGTGCCAGCAGTTTTTCGGGTAATCTCTACGAGCAGTACTTC.

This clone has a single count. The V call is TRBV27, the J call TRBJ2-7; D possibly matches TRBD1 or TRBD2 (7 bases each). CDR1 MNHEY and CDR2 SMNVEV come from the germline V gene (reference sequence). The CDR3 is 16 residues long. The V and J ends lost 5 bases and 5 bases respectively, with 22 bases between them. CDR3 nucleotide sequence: TGTGCCAGCAGTCCATACAGACAGGGAGGGTTGGACGAGCAGTACTTC. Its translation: CASSPYRQGGLDEQYF.

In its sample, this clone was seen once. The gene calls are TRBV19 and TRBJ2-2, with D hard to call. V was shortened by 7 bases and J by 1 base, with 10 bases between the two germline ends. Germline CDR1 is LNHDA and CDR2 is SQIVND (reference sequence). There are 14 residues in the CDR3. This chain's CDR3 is CASNPALNTGELFF. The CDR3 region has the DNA TGTGCCAGTAACCCGGCTTTGAACACCGGGGAGCTGTTTTTT.

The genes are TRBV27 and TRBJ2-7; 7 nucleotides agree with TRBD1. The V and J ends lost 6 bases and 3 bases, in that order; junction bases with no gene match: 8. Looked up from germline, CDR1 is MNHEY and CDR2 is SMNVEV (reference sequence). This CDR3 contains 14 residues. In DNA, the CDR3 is TGTGCCAGCAGACGGGACAGCCACTACTACGAGCAGTACTTC. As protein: CASRRDSHYYEQYF.

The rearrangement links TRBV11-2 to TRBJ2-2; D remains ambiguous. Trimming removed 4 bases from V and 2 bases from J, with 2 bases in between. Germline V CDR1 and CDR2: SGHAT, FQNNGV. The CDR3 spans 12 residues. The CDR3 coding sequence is TGTGCCAGCAGCTCTAACACCGGGGAGCTGTTTTTT. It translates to CASSSNTGELFF.

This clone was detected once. The DNA of the CDR3 is TGTGCCAGCAGTCCCTTCTTAAACTATGGCTACACCTTC. Translating gives CASSPFLNYGYTF. V and J are TRBV25-1 and TRBJ1-2, with D unclear. Trimming shortened V by 5 bases and J by 2 bases, and 9 bases separated the two germline ends. The CDR3 sequence is 13 residues long. Germline V gene data show CDR1 as MGHDK and CDR2 as SYGVNS.

The CDR3 bases are TGTGCCAGCAGCCGAACCGACAGGTTTCCTGTTGAGCAGTACTTC. As protein: CASSRTDRFPVEQYF. The rearrangement uses TRBV7-9 and TRBJ2-7, with TRBD1 as a possible D gene (6 bases). The V end was cut by 5 bases, the J end by 7 bases, with 21 bases between. Germline lookup yields CDR1 SEHNR and CDR2 FQNEAQ (reference sequence). The CDR3 runs to 15 residues.

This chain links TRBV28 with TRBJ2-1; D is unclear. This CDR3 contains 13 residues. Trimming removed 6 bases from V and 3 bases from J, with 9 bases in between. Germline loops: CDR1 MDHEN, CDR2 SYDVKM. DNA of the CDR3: TGTGCCAGCAGGCCCACTTACTACAATGAGCAGTTCTTC. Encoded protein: CASRPTYYNEQFF.

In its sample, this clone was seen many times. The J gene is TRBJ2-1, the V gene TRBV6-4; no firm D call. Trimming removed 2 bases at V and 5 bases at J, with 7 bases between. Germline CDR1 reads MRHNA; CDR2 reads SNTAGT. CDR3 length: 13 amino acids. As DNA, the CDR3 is TGTGCCAGCAGTGACACTACACACAATGAGCAGTTCTTC. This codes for CASSDTTHNEQFF.

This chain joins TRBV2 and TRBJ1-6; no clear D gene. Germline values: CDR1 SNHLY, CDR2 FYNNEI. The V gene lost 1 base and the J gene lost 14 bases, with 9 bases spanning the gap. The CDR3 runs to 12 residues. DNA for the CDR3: TGTGCCAGCAGTGAAGTGGCGGAGACCCTCCACTTT. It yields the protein CASSEVAETLHF.

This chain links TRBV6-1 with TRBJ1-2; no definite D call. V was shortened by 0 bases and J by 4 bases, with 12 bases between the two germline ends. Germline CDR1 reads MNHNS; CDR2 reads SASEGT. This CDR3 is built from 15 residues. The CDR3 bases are TGTGCCAGCAGTGAAGCGGAAGGGCATGGCTATGGCTACACCTTC. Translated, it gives CASSEAEGHGYGYTF.

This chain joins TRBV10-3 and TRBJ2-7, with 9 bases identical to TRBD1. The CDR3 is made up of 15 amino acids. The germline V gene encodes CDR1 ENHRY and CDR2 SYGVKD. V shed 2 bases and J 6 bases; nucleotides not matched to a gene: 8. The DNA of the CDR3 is TGTGCCATCAGTGAGCCCGGACAGGGGATCCCCGAGCAGTACTTC. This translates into CAISEPGQGIPEQYF.

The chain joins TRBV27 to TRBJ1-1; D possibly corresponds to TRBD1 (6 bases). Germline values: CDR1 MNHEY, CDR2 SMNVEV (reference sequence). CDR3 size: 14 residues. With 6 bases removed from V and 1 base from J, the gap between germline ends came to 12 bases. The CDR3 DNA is TGTGCCAGCAGGGTCCAGGGGACGAACACTGAAGCTTTCTTT. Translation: CASRVQGTNTEAFF.

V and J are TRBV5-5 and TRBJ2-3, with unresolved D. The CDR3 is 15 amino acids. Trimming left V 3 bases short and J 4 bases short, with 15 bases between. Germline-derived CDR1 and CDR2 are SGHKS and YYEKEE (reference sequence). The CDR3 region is CASSSGPSEADTQYF. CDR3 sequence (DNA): TGTGCCAGCAGCTCAGGACCCTCAGAGGCAGATACGCAGTATTTT.

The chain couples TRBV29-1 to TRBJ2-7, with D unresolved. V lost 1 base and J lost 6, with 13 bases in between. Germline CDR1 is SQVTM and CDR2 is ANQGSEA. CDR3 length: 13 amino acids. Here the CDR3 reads CSVEVFPRLEQYF. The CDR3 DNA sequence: TGCAGCGTTGAAGTGTTCCCTCGGCTCGAGCAGTACTTC.

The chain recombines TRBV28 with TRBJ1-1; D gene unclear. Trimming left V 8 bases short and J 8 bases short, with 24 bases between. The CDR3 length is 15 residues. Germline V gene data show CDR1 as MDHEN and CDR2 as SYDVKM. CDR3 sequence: CASHTPGEGYPEAFF. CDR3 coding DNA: TGTGCCAGCCATACTCCCGGGGAGGGCTACCCGGAAGCTTTCTTT.

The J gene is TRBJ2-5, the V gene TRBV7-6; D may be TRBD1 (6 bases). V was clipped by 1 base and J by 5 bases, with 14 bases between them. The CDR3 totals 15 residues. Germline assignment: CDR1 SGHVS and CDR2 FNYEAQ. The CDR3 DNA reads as TGTGCCAGCAGCTTAGGTTTGGGTAGGGGGGAGACCCAGTACTTC. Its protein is CASSLGLGRGETQYF.

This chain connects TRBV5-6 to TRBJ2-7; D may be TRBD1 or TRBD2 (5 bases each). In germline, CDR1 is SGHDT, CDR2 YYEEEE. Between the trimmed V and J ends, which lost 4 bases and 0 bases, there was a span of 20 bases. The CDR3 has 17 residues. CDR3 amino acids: CASSPKPGQTNSYEQYF. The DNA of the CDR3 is TGTGCCAGCAGCCCCAAGCCGGGGCAGACAAACTCCTACGAGCAGTACTTC.

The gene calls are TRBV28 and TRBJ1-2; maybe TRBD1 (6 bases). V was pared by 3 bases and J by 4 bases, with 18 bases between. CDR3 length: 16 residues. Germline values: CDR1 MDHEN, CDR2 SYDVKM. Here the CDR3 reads CASSFRLVGTLYGYTF. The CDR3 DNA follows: TGTGCCAGCAGTTTTCGATTGGTTGGGACACTCTATGGCTACACCTTC.

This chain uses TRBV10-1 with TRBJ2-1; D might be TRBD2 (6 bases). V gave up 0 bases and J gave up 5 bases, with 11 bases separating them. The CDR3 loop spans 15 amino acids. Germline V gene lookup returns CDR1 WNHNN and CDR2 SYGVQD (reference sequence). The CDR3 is CASSESGTGNNEQFF. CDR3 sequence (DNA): TGCGCCAGCAGTGAGTCTGGGACTGGAAACAATGAGCAGTTCTTC.

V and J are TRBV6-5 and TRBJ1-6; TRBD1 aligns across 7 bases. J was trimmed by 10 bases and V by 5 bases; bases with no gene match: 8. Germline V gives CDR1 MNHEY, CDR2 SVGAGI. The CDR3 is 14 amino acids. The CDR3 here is CASSTGTVMSPLHF. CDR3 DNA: TGTGCCAGCAGTACCGGGACAGTCATGTCACCCCTCCACTTT.